Here is one T cell receptor (beta chain) with its context. This record belongs to a study of blood T cell repertoires in COVID-19. Libraries were prepared by immunoSEQ multiplex PCR; TCRdb keeps only in-frame clonotypes and omits some of them. The table lists 120,000 or so clones, around 70% of them singletons, with more than 5.5% in the top ten. The CDR3 contains 14 residues. The germline V and J ends were trimmed by 1 base and 8 bases, with 11 bases remaining between them. Germline-derived CDR1 and CDR2 are LNHDA and SQIVND (reference sequence). The gene calls are TRBV19 and TRBJ1-4; D gene ambiguous. The TCR originated in a man aged 55 to 70 with acute or convalescent COVID-19. Sequenced sample: peripheral blood. CDR3 sequence: CASSIVKGGEKLFF. In DNA form, the CDR3 reads TGTGCCAGTAGTATAGTAAAGGGAGGCGAAAAACTGTTTTTT. The full variable domain, its missing parts supplied by reference TRBV19 and TRBJ1-4, is DGGITQSPKYLFRKEGQNVTLSCEQNLNHDAMYWYRQDPGQGLRLIYYSQIVNDFQKGDIAEGYSVSREKKESFPLTVTSAQKNPTAFYLCASSIVKGGEKLFFGSGTQLSVL.